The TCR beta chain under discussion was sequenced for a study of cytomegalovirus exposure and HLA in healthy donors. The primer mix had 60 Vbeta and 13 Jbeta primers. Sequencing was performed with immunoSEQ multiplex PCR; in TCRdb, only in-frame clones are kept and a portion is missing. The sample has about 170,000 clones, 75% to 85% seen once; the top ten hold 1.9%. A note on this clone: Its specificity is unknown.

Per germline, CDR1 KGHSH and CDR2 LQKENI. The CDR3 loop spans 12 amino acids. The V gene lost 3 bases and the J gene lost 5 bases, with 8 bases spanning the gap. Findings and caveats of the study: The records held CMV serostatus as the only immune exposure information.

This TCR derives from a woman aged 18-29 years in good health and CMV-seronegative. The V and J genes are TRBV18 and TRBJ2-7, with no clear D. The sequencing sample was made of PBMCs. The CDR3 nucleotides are TGTGCCAGCTCACCGGGCAGTCACGAGCAGTACTTC. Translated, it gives CASSPGSHEQYF.